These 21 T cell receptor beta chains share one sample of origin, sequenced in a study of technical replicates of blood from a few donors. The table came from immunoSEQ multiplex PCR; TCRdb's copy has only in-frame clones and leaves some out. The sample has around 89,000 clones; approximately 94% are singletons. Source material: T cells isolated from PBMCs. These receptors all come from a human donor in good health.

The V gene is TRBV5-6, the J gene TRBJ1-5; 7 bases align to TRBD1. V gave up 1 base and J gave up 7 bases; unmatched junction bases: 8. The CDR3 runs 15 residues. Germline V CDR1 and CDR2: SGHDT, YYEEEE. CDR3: CASSLHRQGVQPQHF. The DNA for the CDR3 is TGTGCCAGCAGCTTGCATAGGCAGGGGGTCCAGCCCCAGCATTTT.

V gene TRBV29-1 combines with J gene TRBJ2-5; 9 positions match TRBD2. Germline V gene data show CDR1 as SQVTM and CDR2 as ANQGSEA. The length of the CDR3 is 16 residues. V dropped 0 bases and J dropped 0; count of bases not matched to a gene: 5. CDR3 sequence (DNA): TGCAGCGTTGAAGATTGGAAGCGGGGGGACCAAGAGACCCAGTACTTC. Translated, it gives CSVEDWKRGDQETQYF. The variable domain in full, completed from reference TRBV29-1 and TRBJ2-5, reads SAVISQKPSRDICQRGTSLTIQCQVDSQVTMMFWYRQQPGQSLTLIATANQGSEATYESGFVIDKFPISRPNLTFSTLTVSNMSPEDSSIYLCSVEDWKRGDQETQYFGPGTRLLVL.

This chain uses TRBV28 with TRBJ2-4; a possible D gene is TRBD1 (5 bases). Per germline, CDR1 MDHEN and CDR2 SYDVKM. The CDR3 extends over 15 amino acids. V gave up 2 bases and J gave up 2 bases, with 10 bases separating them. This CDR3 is CASSLQGATKNIQYF. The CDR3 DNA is TGTGCCAGCAGTTTACAGGGTGCGACCAAAAACATTCAGTACTTC.

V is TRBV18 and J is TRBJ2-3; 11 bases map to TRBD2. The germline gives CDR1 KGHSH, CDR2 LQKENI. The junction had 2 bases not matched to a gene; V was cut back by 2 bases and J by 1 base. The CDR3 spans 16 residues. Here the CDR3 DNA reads TGTGCCAGCTCACCAACTAGCGGGGGAGGCACAGATACGCAGTATTTT. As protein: CASSPTSGGGTDTQYF.

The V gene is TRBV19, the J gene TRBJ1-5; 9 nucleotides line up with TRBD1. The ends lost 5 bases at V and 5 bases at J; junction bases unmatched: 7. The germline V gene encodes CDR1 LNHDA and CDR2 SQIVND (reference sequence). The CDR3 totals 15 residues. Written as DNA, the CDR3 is TGTGCCAGTAGTGCCACAGGGGGCGGTTATCAGCCCCAGCATTTT. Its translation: CASSATGGGYQPQHF.

The CDR3 here is CAPAGTLDSNQPQHF. The CDR3 nucleotides are TGTGCCCCCGCCGGGACACTCGATAGCAATCAGCCCCAGCATTTT. The chain recombines TRBV15 with TRBJ1-5, with D tentatively TRBD1 (6 bases). This CDR3 has 15 amino acids. Trimming removed 11 bases at V and 0 bases at J, with 17 bases between. The V gene's germline CDR1 is LNHNV and CDR2 YYDKDF (reference sequence).

The CDR3 protein is CAVRPGLTSYEQYF. Written as DNA, the CDR3 is TGTGCCGTACGACCGGGACTCACTTCCTACGAGCAGTACTTC. This chain connects TRBV28 to TRBJ2-7, with a weak D call TRBD2 (6 bases). The CDR3 has 14 amino acids. Germline V lookup: CDR1 MDHEN, CDR2 SYDVKM. Trimming left V 11 bases short and J 1 base short, with 18 bases between.

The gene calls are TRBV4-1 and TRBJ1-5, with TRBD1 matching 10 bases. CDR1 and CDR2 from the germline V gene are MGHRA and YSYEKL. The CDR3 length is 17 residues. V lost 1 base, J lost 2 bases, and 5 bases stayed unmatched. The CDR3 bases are TGCGCCAGCAGCCAAGGTAGACAGGGGGCACGCAATCAGCCCCAGCATTTT. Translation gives CASSQGRQGARNQPQHF.

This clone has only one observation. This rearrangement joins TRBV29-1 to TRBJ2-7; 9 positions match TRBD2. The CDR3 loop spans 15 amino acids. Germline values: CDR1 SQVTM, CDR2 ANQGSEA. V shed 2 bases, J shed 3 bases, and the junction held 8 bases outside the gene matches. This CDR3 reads CSVERTSGRNYEQYF. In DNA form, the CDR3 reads TGCAGCGTTGAAAGAACTAGCGGGCGGAACTACGAGCAGTACTTC.

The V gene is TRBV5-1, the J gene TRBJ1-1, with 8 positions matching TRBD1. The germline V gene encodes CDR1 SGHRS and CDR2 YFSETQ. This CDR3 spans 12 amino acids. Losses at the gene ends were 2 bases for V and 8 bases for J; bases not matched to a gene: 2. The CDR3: CASSFGQGEAFF. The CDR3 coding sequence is TGCGCCAGCAGCTTCGGACAGGGCGAAGCTTTCTTT.

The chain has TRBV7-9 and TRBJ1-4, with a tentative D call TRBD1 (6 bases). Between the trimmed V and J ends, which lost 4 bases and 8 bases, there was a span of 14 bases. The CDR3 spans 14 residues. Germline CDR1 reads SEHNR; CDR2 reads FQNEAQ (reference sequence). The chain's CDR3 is CASSYTGMREKLFF. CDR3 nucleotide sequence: TGTGCCAGCAGCTACACAGGGATGAGGGAAAAACTGTTTTTT.

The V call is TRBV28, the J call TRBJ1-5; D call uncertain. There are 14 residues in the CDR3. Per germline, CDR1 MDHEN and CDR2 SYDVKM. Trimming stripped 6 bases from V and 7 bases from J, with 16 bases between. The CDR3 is CASSIGPSGQPQHF. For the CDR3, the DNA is TGTGCCAGCAGCATCGGACCCAGCGGGCAGCCCCAGCATTTT.

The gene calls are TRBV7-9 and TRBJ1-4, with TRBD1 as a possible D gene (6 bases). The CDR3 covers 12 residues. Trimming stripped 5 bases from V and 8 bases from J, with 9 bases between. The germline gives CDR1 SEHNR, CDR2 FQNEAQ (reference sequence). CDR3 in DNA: TGTGCCAGCAGCCATAGGGGGGAAAAACTGTTTTTT. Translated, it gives CASSHRGEKLFF.

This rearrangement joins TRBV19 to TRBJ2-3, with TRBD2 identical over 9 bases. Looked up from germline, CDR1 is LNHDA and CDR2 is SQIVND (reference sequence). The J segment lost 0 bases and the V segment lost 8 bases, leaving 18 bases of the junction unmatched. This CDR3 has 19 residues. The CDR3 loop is CASQFRLVSGGRSTDTQYF. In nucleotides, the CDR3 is TGTGCCAGTCAATTCCGCCTTGTTAGCGGGGGACGAAGCACAGATACGCAGTATTTT. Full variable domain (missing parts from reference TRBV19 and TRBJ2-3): DGGITQSPKYLFRKEGQNVTLSCEQNLNHDAMYWYRQDPGQGLRLIYYSQIVNDFQKGDIAEGYSVSREKKESFPLTVTSAQKNPTAFYLCASQFRLVSGGRSTDTQYFGPGTRLTVL.

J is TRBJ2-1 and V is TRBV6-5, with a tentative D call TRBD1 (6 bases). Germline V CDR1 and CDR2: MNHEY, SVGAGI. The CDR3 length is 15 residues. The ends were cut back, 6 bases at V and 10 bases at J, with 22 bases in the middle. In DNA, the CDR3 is TGTGCCAGCAGGCCGCCGGGACAAGGGATGGGGGAGCAGTTCTTC. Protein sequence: CASRPPGQGMGEQFF.

CDR3 in amino acids: CASSFSGGDSYEQYF. CDR3 sequence (DNA): TGCGCCAGCAGCTTTAGCGGGGGGGACTCCTACGAGCAGTACTTC. This sequence joins TRBV5-1 and TRBJ2-7, with 11 positions matching TRBD2. This CDR3 has 15 amino acids. Germline V CDR1 and CDR2: SGHRS, YFSETQ. Trimming took 2 bases from V and 0 from J; bases not matched to a gene: 1.

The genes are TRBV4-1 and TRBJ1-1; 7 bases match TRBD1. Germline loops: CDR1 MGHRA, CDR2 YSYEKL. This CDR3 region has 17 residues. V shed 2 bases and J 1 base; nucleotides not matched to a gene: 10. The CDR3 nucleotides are TGCGCCAGCAGCCAATGGACCTGGACAGGAGAGAACACTGAAGCTTTCTTT. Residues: CASSQWTWTGENTEAFF.

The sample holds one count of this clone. The CDR3 loop reads CASSLTLTGANTEAFF. The CDR3 DNA sequence: TGTGCCAGCAGCTTAACATTGACAGGGGCGAACACTGAAGCTTTCTTT. V gene TRBV11-1 combines with J gene TRBJ1-1; 8 bases line up with TRBD1. Trimming cost V 2 bases and J 1 base; bases outside gene matches: 6. Per germline, CDR1 SGHAT and CDR2 FQDESV (reference sequence). This CDR3 contains 16 residues.

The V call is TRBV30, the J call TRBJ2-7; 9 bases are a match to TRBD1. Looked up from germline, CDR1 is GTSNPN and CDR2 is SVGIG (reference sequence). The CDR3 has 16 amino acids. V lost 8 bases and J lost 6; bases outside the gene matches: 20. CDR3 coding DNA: TGTGCCGGTACCGGGACAGGGATATCCCCTACCCTCGAGCAGTACTTC. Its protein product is CAGTGTGISPTLEQYF.

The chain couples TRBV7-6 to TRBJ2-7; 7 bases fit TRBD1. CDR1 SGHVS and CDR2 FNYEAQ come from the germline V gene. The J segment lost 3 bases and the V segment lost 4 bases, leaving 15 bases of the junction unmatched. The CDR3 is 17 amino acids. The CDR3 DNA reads TGTGCCAGCAGCTCCCGTCCCCTTCGACAGGGCGGCTACGAGCAGTACTTC. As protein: CASSSRPLRQGGYEQYF.

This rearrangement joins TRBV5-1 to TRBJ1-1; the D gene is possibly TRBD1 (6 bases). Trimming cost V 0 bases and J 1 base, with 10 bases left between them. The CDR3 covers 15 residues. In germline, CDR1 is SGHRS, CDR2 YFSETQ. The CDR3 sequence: CASSLEGTSNTEAFF. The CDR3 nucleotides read TGCGCCAGCAGCTTGGAAGGGACATCGAACACTGAAGCTTTCTTT.